This passage covers 7 T cell receptor beta chains from one sample sequenced in a study of blood T cell repertoires in COVID-19. Only in-frame clones appear in the TCRdb table, and some are missing; sequencing was by immunoSEQ multiplex PCR. The sample records around 100,000 clones, approximately 90% being singletons. The specimen was peripheral blood. Every receptor here comes from a man aged 50 to 59 with active COVID-19.

This chain connects TRBV7-9 to TRBJ1-2; TRBD1 agrees at 8 bases. Germline CDR1 and CDR2: SEHNR and FQNEAQ (reference sequence). Trimming took 5 bases from V and 5 from J; bases not matched to a gene: 10. There are 15 residues in the CDR3. The CDR3: CASSTGQGSSYGYTF. The CDR3 DNA sequence: TGTGCCAGCAGCACAGGACAGGGTAGCAGTTATGGCTACACCTTC.

This rearrangement joins TRBV6-6 to TRBJ1-2; TRBD1 matches at 7 bases. Germline CDR1 is MNHNY and CDR2 is SVGAGI (reference sequence). With V trimmed by 2 bases and J by 6 bases, 3 bases remained unmatched. The CDR3 runs 13 residues. The CDR3 is CASSYRDRDGYTF. In nucleotides, the CDR3 is TGTGCCAGCAGTTACCGAGACAGGGATGGCTACACCTTC.

V usage is TRBV2 and J usage is TRBJ2-3; TRBD2 aligns across 9 bases. V trimming: 4 bases; J trimming: 1 base; junction bases outside the gene matches: 3. Germline loops: CDR1 SNHLY, CDR2 FYNNEI. This CDR3 comprises 15 residues. In DNA form, the CDR3 reads TGTGCCAGCAGTGGGCGGGGGGGACGCACAGATACGCAGTATTTT. Translation gives CASSGRGGRTDTQYF.

This chain uses TRBV5-1 with TRBJ1-3; TRBD1 is a possible D gene (5 bases). The V end was cut by 4 bases, the J end by 1 base, with 12 bases between. Germline CDR1 SGHRS, CDR2 YFSETQ. The CDR3 runs to 15 residues. The CDR3 region is CASSPDGGSGNTIYF. Here the CDR3 DNA reads TGCGCCAGCAGCCCTGATGGGGGGTCTGGAAACACCATATATTTT.

This sequence joins TRBV9 and TRBJ2-2; unclear D gene. This CDR3 is built from 14 residues. V was trimmed by 2 bases and J by 8 bases, leaving 13 bases between them. In germline, CDR1 is SGDLS, CDR2 YYNGEE. The CDR3 DNA reads as TGTGCCAGCAGCGTTTTTAAAGCGACGGGGGAGCTGTTTTTT. Its translation: CASSVFKATGELFF.

This clone was seen only a few times. The chain couples TRBV4-2 to TRBJ1-2; D gene ambiguous. The CDR3 has 16 residues. Germline CDR1 and CDR2: LGHNA and YNFKEQ. Trimming removed 0 bases at V and 4 bases at J, with 15 bases between. The DNA for the CDR3 is TGTGCCAGCAGCCAAGATCTTACAGCCTCAATCTATGGCTACACCTTC. Translation gives CASSQDLTASIYGYTF.

This rearrangement joins TRBV28 to TRBJ2-6; maybe TRBD1 (6 bases). The CDR3 covers 17 residues. With 6 bases removed from V and 2 bases from J, the gap between germline ends came to 17 bases. CDR1 is MDHEN, CDR2 SYDVKM, per germline. The CDR3 sequence is CASSTYRVITGANVLTF. CDR3 DNA: TGTGCCAGCAGCACCTACAGGGTAATTACTGGGGCCAACGTCCTGACTTTC. The whole variable domain, remainder taken from reference TRBV28 and TRBJ2-6, is DVKVTQSSRYLVKRTGEKVFLECVQDMDHENMFWYRQDPGLGLRLIYFSYDVKMKEKGDIPEGYSVSREKKERFSLILESASTNQTSMYLCASSTYRVITGANVLTFGAGSRLTVL.